Listed here are 19 T cell receptor beta chains from one sample, sequenced in a study of T cells in severe cutaneous drug reactions. Bulk and single-cell libraries used iRepertoire multiplex PCR with TCR subtype-specific primers. TCRdb reprocessed the multiplex PCR reads, with one entry per CDR3 protein and no DNA. The sample data list 1,300 to 1,500 distinct CDR3 sequences. The donors had carbamazepine-induced Stevens-Johnson syndrome or toxic epidermal necrolysis. The source material was cells from a skin blister. The receptor source for this set is a human donor with a severe cutaneous adverse drug reaction.

This clonotype is classed as medium-sized by frequency. The rearrangement uses TRBV7-2 and TRBJ2-5. The CDR3 has 11 amino acids. From germline, CDR1 is SGHTA and CDR2 FQGNSA. The chain's CDR3 is CASSLSETQYF.

This clonotype is deemed large by its frequency. This chain connects TRBV28 to TRBJ2-1; the TCRdb call, TRBD1, lacks DNA for checking. The CDR3 consists of 11 residues. Germline loops: CDR1 MDHEN, CDR2 SYDVKM. The CDR3 reads CASSSRSEQFF.

The chain links TRBV20-1 to TRBJ1-1; the TCRdb call, TRBD1, lacks DNA for checking. The germline CDR1 and CDR2 sequences are DFQATT and SNEGSKA (reference sequence). The CDR3 totals 18 residues. The CDR3: CSARSPMGQTGGNTEAFF.

This clonotype is medium-sized by frequency. The chain has TRBV28 and TRBJ1-5. The CDR3 is 14 residues long. Germline V gives CDR1 MDHEN, CDR2 SYDVKM. The CDR3 sequence: CASNERTANQPQHF.

V and J are TRBV20-1 and TRBJ2-6. The CDR3 runs to 14 residues. Germline CDR1 DFQATT, CDR2 SNEGSKA (reference sequence). CDR3 region: CSASSSSGANVLTF.

This clonotype is medium-sized by frequency. The V call is TRBV12-3 or TRBV12-4, the J call TRBJ2-7; TCRdb names TRBD1, which stays unverified in the absence of DNA. The CDR3 covers 16 residues. This CDR3 reads CASSPWTGGAIYEQYF.

Measured by frequency, this clonotype is medium-sized. V and J are TRBV18 and TRBJ2-1. The CDR3 has 14 residues. CDR1 is KGHSH, CDR2 LQKENI, per germline. The CDR3 loop is CASSLNGEIGEQFF.

This clonotype ranks as medium-sized in terms of frequency. V and J are TRBV7-9 and TRBJ1-2. This CDR3 contains 17 residues. The germline CDR1 and CDR2 sequences are SEHNR and FQNEAQ (reference sequence). CDR3 sequence reads: CASSLGSSAGIVYGYTF.

By frequency, this clonotype is medium-sized. The rearrangement links TRBV4-1 to TRBJ2-7. The CDR3 sequence is 14 residues long. Germline CDR1 MGHRA, CDR2 YSYEKL. CDR3 residues: CASSQEYGNYEQYF.

The chain carries TRBV20-1 and TRBJ1-3. The CDR3 loop spans 14 amino acids. CDR1 is DFQATT and CDR2 is SNEGSKA in the germline V gene (reference sequence). CDR3 residues: CSARDRGGGNTIYF.

This clonotype counts as medium-sized by frequency. The chain employs TRBV28 and TRBJ2-5; the TRBD2 assignment by TCRdb is unverifiable without DNA. There are 16 residues in the CDR3. CDR1 and CDR2 from the germline V gene are MDHEN and SYDVKM. The CDR3 is CASRIPGTSESETQYF.

Frequency places this clonotype as medium-sized. The CDR3 loop is CASSQEPAGYPGELFF. The J gene is TRBJ2-2, the V gene TRBV4-1; TCRdb's D call, TRBD2, is unchecked because there is no DNA. Germline CDR1 MGHRA, CDR2 YSYEKL. This CDR3 region has 16 residues.

This clonotype registers medium-sized by frequency. The chain has TRBV28 and TRBJ2-5; TCRdb's D call, TRBD2, is unchecked because there is no DNA. This CDR3 comprises 15 residues. The germline V gene encodes CDR1 MDHEN and CDR2 SYDVKM. CDR3 region: CASSRWTAGQETQYF.

The rearrangement uses TRBV7-2 and TRBJ2-5; TCRdb gives TRBD2 as the D gene, but with no DNA this cannot be confirmed. This CDR3 is built from 16 residues. Per the germline V gene, CDR1 is SGHTA and CDR2 is FQGNSA. The CDR3 protein is CASSLAPSGGQETQYF.

By frequency, this clonotype is medium-sized. This chain connects TRBV3-1 to TRBJ1-2. CDR1 is LGHDT, CDR2 YNNKEL, per germline (reference sequence). The CDR3 is 14 residues long. CDR3 region: CASSQGTQFYGYTF. The full variable domain, its missing parts supplied by reference TRBV3-1 and TRBJ1-2, is DTAVSQTPKYLVTQMGNDKSIKCEQNLGHDTMYWYKQDSKKFLKIMFSYNNKELIINETVPNRFSPKSPDKAHLNLHINSLELGDSAVYFCASSQGTQFYGYTFGSGTRLTVV.

According to its frequency, this clonotype is medium-sized. This chain joins TRBV27 and TRBJ2-7; lacking DNA, the TRBD1 call made by TCRdb goes unchecked. The CDR3 has 14 residues. The V gene's germline CDR1 is MNHEY and CDR2 SMNVEV (reference sequence). CDR3 loop: CASSRMGGGYEQYF.

This chain connects TRBV9 to TRBJ2-1; the TCRdb D gene call, TRBD2, has no DNA to confirm it. Germline loops: CDR1 SGDLS, CDR2 YYNGEE. The CDR3 runs to 17 residues. CDR3 protein: CASNPLGGMGSYNEQFF.

This chain joins TRBV10-2 and TRBJ1-6. Germline CDR1 and CDR2: WSHSY and SAAADI. This CDR3 spans 14 amino acids. The CDR3 reads CASKLDNYNSPLHF.

This chain links TRBV30 with TRBJ2-3; TCRdb names TRBD1, which stays unverified in the absence of DNA. Germline CDR1 reads GTSNPN; CDR2 reads SVGIG (reference sequence). There are 16 residues in the CDR3. The CDR3 protein is CAWTPRGAGGLDTQYF.